This T cell receptor beta chain was sequenced during a study of vaccination and CD4 T cells after COVID-19. Study-level information: Post-vaccine specimens were obtained a median roughly 74 days after dose two (range 14 to 241). Stimulation of the cells used overlapping spike peptide pools from SARS-CoV-2 and from the common cold coronaviruses HCoV-NL63, HCoV-OC43 and HCoV-229E.

Treatment in this sample: roughly ten-day PBMC culture with coronavirus spike peptide pools or control peptides (ViraFEST assay). March to December 2020 was the span of positive PCR dates, which predated US Alpha, Beta and Delta variants. Sequencing of the DNA from cultured CD4+ T cells was carried out with the Oncomine TCR Beta short-read assay. Investigators obtained genomic DNA by extraction from cultured CD4+ T cells. TCRdb analysed the PCR reads with MiXCR anew, one entry per CDR3 protein. The profile shows more than 8,000 distinct CDR3 sequences, about 81% of them singletons. Concerning this clonotype: Its antigen is not known.

V shed 8 bases, J shed 5 bases, and the junction held 8 bases outside the gene matches. Germline values: CDR1 SQVTM, CDR2 ANQGSEA. This CDR3 contains 12 residues. This sequence was found in a human donor who had recovered from COVID-19. Material for sequencing was CD4+ T cells from blood, cultured in vitro. The chain couples TRBV29-1 to TRBJ2-5, with 7 bases matching TRBD2. The CDR3 sequence: CSLTGTTETQYF. DNA for the CDR3: TGCAGCTTAACCGGGACTACGGAGACCCAGTACTTC.